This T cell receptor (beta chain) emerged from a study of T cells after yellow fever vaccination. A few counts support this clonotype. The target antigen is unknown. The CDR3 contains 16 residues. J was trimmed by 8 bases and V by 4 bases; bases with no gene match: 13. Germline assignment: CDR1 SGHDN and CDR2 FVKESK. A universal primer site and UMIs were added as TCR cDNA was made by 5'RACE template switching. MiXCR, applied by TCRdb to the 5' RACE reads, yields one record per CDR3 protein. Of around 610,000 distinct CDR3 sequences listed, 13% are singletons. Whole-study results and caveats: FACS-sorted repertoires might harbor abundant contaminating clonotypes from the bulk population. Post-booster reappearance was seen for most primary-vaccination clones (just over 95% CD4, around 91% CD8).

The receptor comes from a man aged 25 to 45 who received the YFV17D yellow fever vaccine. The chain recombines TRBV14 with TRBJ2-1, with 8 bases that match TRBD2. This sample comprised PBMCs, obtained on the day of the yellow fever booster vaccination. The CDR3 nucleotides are TGTGCCAGCAGCCGCATCGATAGCGGGATAGGGGATGAGCAGTTCTTC. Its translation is CASSRIDSGIGDEQFF. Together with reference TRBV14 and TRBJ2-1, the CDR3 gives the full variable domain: EAGVTQFPSHSVIEKGQTVTLRCDPISGHDNLYWYRRVMGKEIKFLLHFVKESKQDESGMPNNRFLAERTGGTYSTLKVQPAELEDSGVYFCASSRIDSGIGDEQFFGPGTRLTVL.